What follows is one TCR beta chain and its context. Its antigen remains unknown. These data are taken from a study of cytomegalovirus exposure and HLA in healthy donors. The assay was immunoSEQ multiplex PCR, and TCRdb's table has in-frame clones only and misses some. The data contain 120,000 or so clones, approximately 89% of them singletons. The V gene lost 6 bases and the J gene lost 2 bases, with 11 bases spanning the gap. Germline CDR1 SGHNT, CDR2 YYREEE (reference sequence). This CDR3 comprises 13 residues. Study conclusions and caveats: A few chains tied to CMV proved CMV antigen-specific in vitro.

This receptor was taken from a young woman in good health and CMV-seronegative. The material sequenced was PBMCs. V gene TRBV5-4 combines with J gene TRBJ1-2; D gene uncertain. The CDR3 DNA follows: TGTGCCAGCACTTCGGGAGCCAACTATGGCTACACCTTC. Protein product: CASTSGANYGYTF.